The rows below give T cell receptor beta chains drawn from one sample of a study of blood T cell repertoires in COVID-19. Produced via immunoSEQ multiplex PCR; TCRdb's table is partial and in-frame only. The sample consists of about 130,000 clones, about 94% of them appearing once. Sequencing input: peripheral blood. The receptors shown here come from a man over 45 with COVID-19, enrolled during active disease. Both conserved end residues are trimmed from each CDR3. The order of the fields is J gene, clone size, V gene, CDR3 protein. Not all rows give a size; the values are once, few, many and, for expanded clones, a class.

j_gene: TRBJ2-2; abundance: NA; v_gene: TRBV5-5; CDR3aa: ASNAGAVDTGELF
j_gene: TRBJ1-6; abundance: once; v_gene: TRBV18; CDR3aa: ASSDGQGVNSPLH
j_gene: TRBJ1-2; abundance: NA; v_gene: TRBV4-1; CDR3aa: ASSQGDTGYT
j_gene: TRBJ2-5; abundance: NA; v_gene: TRBV7-2; CDR3aa: ASSLGGTSGSAGETQY
j_gene: TRBJ2-2; abundance: NA; v_gene: TRBV5-4; CDR3aa: ASSLGLAGEGTGELF
j_gene: TRBJ2-5; abundance: NA; v_gene: TRBV3-1/TRBV3-2; CDR3aa: ASSQGGLYQETQY
j_gene: TRBJ2-7; abundance: once; v_gene: TRBV30; CDR3aa: ARAGGEFDEQY
j_gene: TRBJ1-4; abundance: NA; v_gene: TRBV18; CDR3aa: ASSRGYNEKLF
j_gene: TRBJ2-7; abundance: NA; v_gene: TRBV28; CDR3aa: ASSLARTGEY
j_gene: TRBJ1-1; abundance: NA; v_gene: TRBV6-6; CDR3aa: ASSYQNTEAF
j_gene: TRBJ1-3; abundance: NA; v_gene: TRBV3-1/TRBV3-2; CDR3aa: ASSQASGDTIY
j_gene: TRBJ2-5; abundance: NA; v_gene: TRBV11-3; CDR3aa: ASSPGTGQETQY
j_gene: TRBJ2-2; abundance: NA; v_gene: TRBV3-1/TRBV3-2; CDR3aa: ASSHRPLATGELF
j_gene: TRBJ2-1; abundance: NA; v_gene: TRBV4-3; CDR3aa: ASSPGGAGLYNEQF
j_gene: TRBJ2-3; abundance: NA; v_gene: TRBV7-9; CDR3aa: ASSPKDRGSFSSTDTQY
j_gene: TRBJ2-5; abundance: NA; v_gene: TRBV5-1; CDR3aa: ASSSKDRDAETQY
j_gene: TRBJ2-5; abundance: NA; v_gene: TRBV9; CDR3aa: ASSALGTQETQY
j_gene: TRBJ2-6; abundance: once; v_gene: TRBV30; CDR3aa: AWSTDGRGNSGANVLT
j_gene: TRBJ2-7; abundance: NA; v_gene: TRBV7-9; CDR3aa: ASSLADTGVYEQY
j_gene: TRBJ2-1; abundance: NA; v_gene: TRBV27; CDR3aa: ASSSSGSGNNEQF
j_gene: TRBJ1-4; abundance: NA; v_gene: TRBV15; CDR3aa: ATSRPVNEKLF
j_gene: TRBJ2-1; abundance: NA; v_gene: TRBV5-1; CDR3aa: ASSLAGTRNEQF
j_gene: TRBJ2-1; abundance: NA; v_gene: TRBV10-3; CDR3aa: AIRELAGVTNEQF
j_gene: TRBJ2-2; abundance: NA; v_gene: TRBV27; CDR3aa: ASSLYQGSNTGELF
j_gene: TRBJ1-3; abundance: NA; v_gene: TRBV7-9; CDR3aa: ASGGFSSGNTIY
j_gene: TRBJ1-5; abundance: NA; v_gene: TRBV6-5; CDR3aa: ASDPQGRQPQH
j_gene: TRBJ2-3; abundance: NA; v_gene: TRBV7-9; CDR3aa: ASSPQGARADTQY
j_gene: TRBJ1-5; abundance: many; v_gene: TRBV10-3; CDR3aa: AISDSGGGQPQH
j_gene: TRBJ1-1; abundance: NA; v_gene: TRBV27; CDR3aa: ASSSYRGRSTEAF
j_gene: TRBJ2-1; abundance: NA; v_gene: TRBV5-5; CDR3aa: ASTPTGLAVYNEQF
j_gene: TRBJ2-1; abundance: NA; v_gene: TRBV27; CDR3aa: ASSSASGSYNEQF
j_gene: TRBJ1-4; abundance: NA; v_gene: TRBV2; CDR3aa: ASRGREKLF
j_gene: TRBJ1-5; abundance: NA; v_gene: TRBV30; CDR3aa: AWSEGGNQPQH
j_gene: TRBJ1-1; abundance: NA; v_gene: TRBV28; CDR3aa: ASSFEEASRVNTEAF
j_gene: TRBJ2-1; abundance: few; v_gene: TRBV7-8; CDR3aa: ASSLTLAGLNEQF
j_gene: TRBJ2-5; abundance: NA; v_gene: TRBV19; CDR3aa: ASSSYSGPPQETQY
j_gene: TRBJ2-1; abundance: NA; v_gene: TRBV4-2; CDR3aa: ASSQISVAGGLNEQF
j_gene: TRBJ2-7; abundance: NA; v_gene: TRBV18; CDR3aa: ASSPPGTGGGEQY
j_gene: TRBJ2-5; abundance: NA; v_gene: TRBV5-1; CDR3aa: ASSSSGRVQETQY
j_gene: TRBJ1-6; abundance: NA; v_gene: TRBV5-1; CDR3aa: ASSLDREPYNSPLH
j_gene: TRBJ1-2; abundance: NA; v_gene: TRBV5-1; CDR3aa: ASSLVERGGYT
j_gene: TRBJ2-1; abundance: NA; v_gene: TRBV6-4; CDR3aa: ASIPRLAGSEQF
j_gene: TRBJ2-3; abundance: NA; v_gene: TRBV19; CDR3aa: ASSPGTSGIADTQY
j_gene: TRBJ2-5; abundance: NA; v_gene: TRBV18; CDR3aa: ASSPPGTEQETQY